The 13 T cell receptor beta chains below all came from one sample that was sequenced in a study of STAT5B mutations in CD4+ large granular lymphocyte leukemia (dated by TCRdb to the early 2020s). Library preparation employed the immunoSEQ multiplex PCR assay. TCRdb carries this immuneACCESS record with in-frame sequences only. Its versions omit some clonotypes, under half of them owing to an unresolved V gene in the studies checked, with the rest unexplained. The sample table lists roughly 34,000 clones, over 65% of them with a count of one. The top ten clonotypes cover around 7% of the sample. Material: CD4+ T cells from blood buffy coats. These receptors were collected from a human donor in good health.

V and J are TRBV7-9 and TRBJ1-4; TRBD1 might be the D (5 bases). Germline values: CDR1 SEHNR, CDR2 FQNEAQ (reference sequence). This CDR3 is built from 17 residues. Trimming took off 5 bases at V and 7 bases at J, with 23 bases between the two ends. The CDR3 coding sequence is TGTGCCAGCAGCCTCGGGGCAACCCAATTTCCCTCTGAAAAACTGTTTTTT. Translated, it gives CASSLGATQFPSEKLFF. The full variable domain, its missing parts supplied by reference TRBV7-9 and TRBJ1-4, is DTGVSQNPRHKITKRGQNVTFRCDPISEHNRLYWYRQTLGQGPEFLTYFQNEAQLEKSRLLSDRFSAERPKGSFSTLEIQRTEQGDSAMYLCASSLGATQFPSEKLFFGSGTQLSVL.

The J gene is TRBJ2-1, the V gene TRBV9; 11 bases agree with TRBD2. The CDR3 contains 15 residues. J was trimmed by 4 bases and V by 5 bases; bases with no gene match: 5. The germline V gene has CDR1 SGDLS and CDR2 YYNGEE. The DNA for the CDR3 is TGTGCCAGCAGTGCACTAGCGGGAGCTTACAATGAGCAGTTCTTC. This sequence encodes CASSALAGAYNEQFF.

For the CDR3, the DNA is TGTGCCAGCATAACGGGGTATACGGCGACCCAGTACTTC. Amino acids: CASITGYTATQYF. This chain links TRBV6-1 with TRBJ2-5; weak D call: TRBD2 (5 bases). V gave up 7 bases and J gave up 7 bases, with 16 bases separating them. Per the germline V gene, CDR1 is MNHNS and CDR2 is SASEGT. This CDR3 has 13 residues.

This sequence joins TRBV5-1 and TRBJ1-2; no definite D call. CDR1 is SGHRS and CDR2 is YFSETQ in the germline V gene. The V end lost 4 bases, the J end lost 2 bases, and 18 bases lay between the germline ends. This CDR3 is 16 amino acids long. CDR3 loop: CASSPSPGRLNYGYTF. The CDR3 DNA is TGCGCCAGCAGCCCATCCCCCGGACGGCTAAACTATGGCTACACCTTC. The full variable domain, completed using reference TRBV5-1 and TRBJ1-2, is KAGVTQTPRYLIKTRGQQVTLSCSPISGHRSVSWYQQTPGQGLQFLFEYFSETQRNKGNFPGRFSGRQFSNSRSEMNVSTLELGDSALYLCASSPSPGRLNYGYTFGSGTRLTVV.

The gene calls are TRBV6-1 and TRBJ1-6; D is uncertain. This CDR3 spans 16 amino acids. V dropped 2 bases and J dropped 0 bases, with 8 bases sitting between them. Germline CDR1 and CDR2: MNHNS and SASEGT. CDR3 coding DNA: TGTGCCAGCAGTGAATACAGCAGCTCCTATAATTCACCCCTCCACTTT. Protein: CASSEYSSSYNSPLHF.

The V gene is TRBV29-1, the J gene TRBJ2-5; D is unclear. This CDR3 has 13 residues. Germline V lookup: CDR1 SQVTM, CDR2 ANQGSEA. Trimming took 4 bases from V and 7 from J, leaving 16 bases between them. The CDR3 nucleotides are TGCAGCGTTGTATGGTCCCCCCCGGGGACCCAGTACTTC. Translated: CSVVWSPPGTQYF.

V is TRBV13 and J is TRBJ2-1, with TRBD1 identical over 10 bases. The CDR3 is 16 amino acids. Trimming at V came to 8 bases and at J to 5 bases, leaving 12 bases not matched to a gene. CDR1 PRHDT and CDR2 FYEKMQ come from the germline V gene (reference sequence). The CDR3 region is CASGFVGQGSNNEQFF. For the CDR3, the DNA is TGTGCCAGCGGGTTCGTGGGACAGGGGTCGAACAATGAGCAGTTCTTC.

The chain has TRBV15 and TRBJ2-3; 8 bases line up with TRBD2. The CDR3 sequence is 13 residues long. The V gene's germline CDR1 is LNHNV and CDR2 YYDKDF (reference sequence). V trimming: 11 bases; J trimming: 5 bases; junction bases outside the gene matches: 9. The CDR3 loop reads CAVQREPLDTQYF. The CDR3 region has the DNA TGTGCCGTCCAGCGGGAGCCCTTAGATACGCAGTATTTT.

This rearrangement joins TRBV2 to TRBJ1-2; D is unresolved. The germline V gene encodes CDR1 SNHLY and CDR2 FYNNEI. V lost 7 bases to trimming and J lost 8 bases, with 14 bases between them. The CDR3 is 12 residues long. The CDR3 sequence: CASNVDVLGYTF. In DNA form, the CDR3 reads TGTGCCAGCAACGTTGACGTCTTGGGCTACACCTTC.

The CDR3 DNA reads as TGTGCCAGCAGTAGTACGGGCTTCAAAAACATTCAGTACTTC. Its translation: CASSSTGFKNIQYF. V and J are TRBV5-6 and TRBJ2-4; D ambiguous. Trimming took off 5 bases at V and 3 bases at J, with 12 bases between the two ends. Germline loops: CDR1 SGHDT, CDR2 YYEEEE. The CDR3 totals 14 residues. Using reference TRBV5-6 and TRBJ2-4 for the parts outside the CDR3, the full variable domain is DAGVTQSPTHLIKTRGQQVTLRCSPKSGHDTVSWYQQALGQGPQFIFQYYEEEERQRGNFPDRFSGHQFPNYSSELNVNALLLGDSALYLCASSSTGFKNIQYFGAGTRLSVL.

The V call is TRBV5-5, the J call TRBJ2-7; D is uncertain. The V and J ends lost 2 bases and 3 bases respectively, with 9 bases between them. Germline lookup yields CDR1 SGHKS and CDR2 YYEKEE (reference sequence). The CDR3 runs 13 residues. CDR3 DNA sequence: TGTGCCAGCAGCTTTTGGGGTGGCTACGAGCAGTACTTC. Protein product: CASSFWGGYEQYF.

The chain joins TRBV7-2 to TRBJ2-7; TRBD2 aligns across 12 bases. V lost 5 bases to trimming and J lost 6 bases; unmatched junction nucleotides: 5. The CDR3 runs 14 residues. Germline CDR1 reads SGHTA; CDR2 reads FQGNSA. The CDR3 region has the DNA TGTGCCAGCAGCGCTCTAGCGGGAGGGGTCGAGCAGTACTTC. Its protein product is CASSALAGGVEQYF. The full variable domain, its missing parts supplied by reference TRBV7-2 and TRBJ2-7, is GAGVSQSPSNKVTEKGKDVELRCDPISGHTALYWYRQSLGQGLEFLIYFQGNSAPDKSGLPSDRFSAERTGGSVSTLTIQRTQQEDSAVYLCASSALAGGVEQYFGPGTRLTVT.

This sequence joins TRBV7-2 and TRBJ1-3; D unclear. Germline assignment: CDR1 SGHTA and CDR2 FQGNSA. This CDR3 spans 15 amino acids. V was clipped by 0 bases and J by 0 bases, with 6 bases between them. The CDR3 loop reads CASSLAVNSGNTIYF. The DNA for the CDR3 is TGTGCCAGCAGCTTAGCGGTTAACTCTGGAAACACCATATATTTT.